Included here is one TCR beta chain sequence, with context. The data belong to a study of preoperative IRX-2 immunotherapy in early breast cancer. This CDR3 spans 13 amino acids. The germline V gene encodes CDR1 MNHEY and CDR2 SVGAGI. V lost 6 bases and J lost 8; bases outside the gene matches: 8. Only in-frame clones appear in the TCRdb table, and some are missing; sequencing was by immunoSEQ multiplex PCR. The sample contains around 35,000 clones, around 96% of which appear only once. Treatment specified: preoperative locoregional IRX-2 cytokine immunotherapy. Preoperative locoregional IRX-2 cytokine immunotherapy was tested in the phase Ib source study.

The receptor was isolated from a human donor with breast cancer. The chain links TRBV6-5 to TRBJ1-2, with 8 bases identical to TRBD1. The sample was acquired from a patient treated with IRX-2 immunotherapy. CDR3 protein: CASSWTGKSGYTF. For the CDR3, the DNA is TGTGCCAGCAGCTGGACAGGGAAATCAGGCTACACCTTC.